These T cell receptor beta chains were read from a single sample in a study of shared clonotypes between healthy human individuals. Measured with immunoSEQ multiplex PCR; TCRdb has only the in-frame clones, and not every one. The sample gives 2,500,000 or so clones, around nine tenths of which show up once; 0.13% to 0.15% is in the top ten. The sequencing sample was made of naive CD4+ T cells sorted from blood. Every receptor here comes from a man younger than 30 in good health. CDR3s include the opening cysteine and the closing phenylalanine or tryptophan.

v_call	j_call	cdr3_aa
TRBV27	TRBJ2-7	CASRLTGTLNYEQYF
TRBV5-8	TRBJ1-1	CASSLPRGFVAEAFF
TRBV5-1	TRBJ1-6	CASSQGSRDTNSPLHF
TRBV7-8	TRBJ2-1	CASSLDYNEQFF
TRBV7-2	TRBJ1-4	CASSLTGRVKLFF
TRBV6-4	TRBJ2-1	CASSLSATRLAGGYNEQFF
TRBV5-1	TRBJ1-2	CASSLFDREDGYTF
TRBV27	TRBJ2-1	CASSRGVNNEQFF
TRBV7-2	TRBJ1-5	CASSPAGTGTYGNQPQHF
TRBV5-1	TRBJ2-5	CASSFYGTSGQQETQYF
TRBV11-2	TRBJ1-6	CASSLGPTSSYNSPLHF
TRBV6-8	TRBJ1-3	CASSYESGRDPGRNTIYF
TRBV27	TRBJ2-1	CASSLKAARGEQFF
TRBV6-1	TRBJ2-2	CASSGPGQGNTGELFF
TRBV2	TRBJ2-3	CASRASGTGFTDTQYF
TRBV5-1	TRBJ1-2	CASSSGRYNYGYTF
TRBV10-2	TRBJ1-6	CASSESTGQYNSPLHF
TRBV6-1	TRBJ2-5	CASSELKGQGQETQYF
TRBV18	TRBJ2-2	CASSPFGGLNTGELFF
TRBV5-6	TRBJ1-4	CASSGGVGQGNEKLFF
TRBV18	TRBJ2-5	CASSQTSGAARETQYF
TRBV18	TRBJ1-1	CASSPQGVTEAFF
TRBV5-1	TRBJ2-7	CASSLRGTGYEQYF
TRBV7-2	TRBJ2-3	CASSLWGSTDTQYF
TRBV2	TRBJ1-1	CASSASSTEAFF
TRBV5-4	TRBJ2-7	CASSSMNRGNYEQYF
TRBV11-2	TRBJ1-3	CASSLVRGGNTIYF
TRBV5-1	TRBJ2-5	CASSLAWDRQETQYF
TRBV19	TRBJ1-2	CASNSTRRGGYTF
TRBV6-1	TRBJ2-3	CASSTGTGETDTQYF